The T cell receptor (beta chain) described here comes from a study of early T cells in non-severe SARS-CoV-2 infection. Turning to the study itself: Investigators sequenced bulk RNA drawn from unsorted whole blood, and chains remained unpaired. Overall study results and limits: Matching results from VDJdb favored anti-spike CD8 responses, leaving private and CD4 specificities undetected.

In regard to this clonotype: Its antigen is unknown.

V gave up 7 bases and J gave up 0 bases, with 7 bases separating them. Germline V lookup: CDR1 SQVTM, CDR2 ANQGSEA. This CDR3 has 12 residues. Individual cDNA molecules received unique molecular identifiers during library preparation. In TCRdb, the 5' RACE reads were re-called with MiXCR into one record per CDR3 protein. This table holds tens of thousands of distinct CDR3 sequences, under 10% found once. The source of this sequence is an adult who was a healthcare worker with PCR-confirmed SARS-CoV-2 infection or an uninfected control (not recorded which). The chain links TRBV29-1 to TRBJ1-5; unclear D gene. Source material: whole blood. The CDR3 sequence: CSASGSNQPQHF. The CDR3 DNA follows: TGCAGCGCTTCGGGTAGCAATCAGCCCCAGCATTTT.